These 30 T cell receptor beta chains came from one sample sequenced in a study of beta chain features in type 1 diabetes. The investigators reverse transcribed all of the isolated RNA, so they sequenced expressed TCRB transcripts. Profiling relied on immunoSEQ multiplex PCR, and the TCRdb table lists in-frame clones only, not all of them. The sample has around 690,000 clones, around 12% seen once; the top ten hold 0.095% to 0.15%. Study-wide findings and caveats: The study found moderately but significantly shorter TCRB CDR3s in all four CD4+ subsets of Type 1 diabetes patients.

For these TCRs, the target antigens are not known. Sequencing was performed on naive CD4+ T cells from blood. The receptor set was obtained from a man aged 30 to 45 with type 1 diabetes.

The V and J genes are TRBV9 and TRBJ1-2; TRBD1 is a possible D gene (5 bases). The CDR3 has 14 amino acids. CDR1 is SGDLS, CDR2 YYNGEE, per germline. Trimming removed 3 bases from V and 4 bases from J, with 13 bases in between. CDR3 in amino acids: CASSENQGPYGYTF. CDR3 nucleotides: TGTGCCAGCAGCGAGAATCAGGGACCCTATGGCTACACCTTC.

The rearrangement joins TRBV4-2 to TRBJ2-2, with 8 bases lining up with TRBD1. The junction had 6 bases not matched to a gene; V was cut back by 0 bases and J by 3 bases. CDR1 and CDR2 from the germline V gene are LGHNA and YNFKEQ. CDR3 size: 17 residues. CDR3 in amino acids: CASSQDPQGAYTGELFF. CDR3 bases: TGTGCCAGCAGCCAAGATCCCCAGGGGGCATACACCGGGGAGCTGTTTTTT.

This clone was found a few times. The chain links TRBV9 to TRBJ2-3; possibly TRBD2 for D (5 bases). Germline CDR1 and CDR2: SGDLS and YYNGEE. CDR3 length: 15 residues. V gave up 0 bases and J gave up 1 base, with 9 bases separating them. The CDR3 region has the DNA TGTGCCAGCAGCGTAGCCGGGGTGGGCACAGATACGCAGTATTTT. It translates to CASSVAGVGTDTQYF.

V and J are TRBV7-9 and TRBJ2-7, with 9 bases lining up with TRBD1. Germline CDR1 reads SEHNR; CDR2 reads FQNEAQ (reference sequence). V shed 1 base and J 3 bases; nucleotides not matched to a gene: 4. The CDR3 loop spans 15 amino acids. For the CDR3, the DNA is TGTGCCAGCAGCTTAGAACAGGGGGCGCGCTACGAGCAGTACTTC. Encoded protein: CASSLEQGARYEQYF.

J is TRBJ2-5 and V is TRBV5-1, with 7 positions matching TRBD1. Germline-derived CDR1 and CDR2 are SGHRS and YFSETQ. V shed 6 bases and J 2 bases; nucleotides not matched to a gene: 10. The CDR3 is 15 amino acids. CDR3 protein: CASNPPRTGQETQYF. The DNA for the CDR3 is TGCGCCAGCAACCCGCCCCGGACAGGACAAGAGACCCAGTACTTC. Combining the CDR3 with reference TRBV5-1 and TRBJ2-5 gives the whole variable domain KAGVTQTPRYLIKTRGQQVTLSCSPISGHRSVSWYQQTPGQGLQFLFEYFSETQRNKGNFPGRFSGRQFSNSRSEMNVSTLELGDSALYLCASNPPRTGQETQYFGPGTRLLVL.

The rearrangement joins TRBV9 to TRBJ1-2, with D unclear. This CDR3 spans 14 amino acids. The germline V gene has CDR1 SGDLS and CDR2 YYNGEE. V was cut by 3 bases and J by 3 bases, with 12 bases left in between. CDR3 in amino acids: CASSAGPVDYGYTF. The CDR3 DNA is TGTGCCAGCAGCGCGGGCCCGGTGGACTATGGCTACACCTTC. Based on the CDR3 plus reference TRBV9 and TRBJ1-2, the full variable domain is DSGVTQTPKHLITATGQRVTLRCSPRSGDLSVYWYQQSLDQGLQFLIQYYNGEERAKGNILERFSAQQFPDLHSELNLSSLELGDSALYFCASSAGPVDYGYTFGSGTRLTVV.

In its sample, this clone was seen a few times. The chain is built from TRBV7-9 and TRBJ2-1; unclear D gene. In germline, CDR1 is SEHNR, CDR2 FQNEAQ (reference sequence). The CDR3 spans 12 residues. V was cut by 3 bases and J by 8 bases, with 8 bases left in between. The CDR3 is CASSFAGYEQFF. Here the CDR3 DNA reads TGTGCCAGCAGCTTTGCCGGGTATGAGCAGTTCTTC.

This clone was observed a handful of times. The gene calls are TRBV15 and TRBJ1-1; D unresolved. CDR1 is LNHNV and CDR2 is YYDKDF in the germline V gene (reference sequence). The CDR3 is 12 amino acids. V lost 0 bases and J 11 bases, leaving 10 bases between the germline ends. CDR3 sequence reads: CATSRDRMGAFF. The CDR3 region has the DNA TGTGCCACCAGCAGAGATAGGATGGGCGCTTTCTTT.

The chain uses TRBV29-1 and TRBJ2-7; D tentatively fits TRBD1 or TRBD2 (5 bases each). Trimming left V 7 bases short and J 0 bases short, with 13 bases between. Germline lookup yields CDR1 SQVTM and CDR2 ANQGSEA. The CDR3 is made up of 13 amino acids. CDR3 sequence reads: CSGARDGSYEQYF. The CDR3 nucleotides read TGCAGCGGGGCTAGGGACGGCTCCTACGAGCAGTACTTC.

This clone was detected only a few times. The chain uses TRBV9 and TRBJ2-7, with a weak D call TRBD1 (5 bases). Germline CDR1 is SGDLS and CDR2 is YYNGEE. The CDR3 spans 13 residues. V was cut by 4 bases and J by 5 bases, with 13 bases left in between. For the CDR3, the DNA is TGTGCCAGCAGCCCTTCAGGGTTCGACGAGCAGTACTTC. It encodes CASSPSGFDEQYF. The entire variable domain, with the rest obtained from reference TRBV9 and TRBJ2-7, is as follows: DSGVTQTPKHLITATGQRVTLRCSPRSGDLSVYWYQQSLDQGLQFLIQYYNGEERAKGNILERFSAQQFPDLHSELNLSSLELGDSALYFCASSPSGFDEQYFGPGTRLTVT.

This rearrangement joins TRBV6-6 to TRBJ1-2; the D gene is possibly TRBD1 (5 bases). Germline-derived CDR1 and CDR2 are MNHNY and SVGAGI (reference sequence). The V end was cut by 0 bases, the J end by 4 bases, with 9 bases between. This CDR3 has 14 amino acids. The CDR3 here is CASSYSTGLYGYTF. CDR3 bases: TGTGCCAGCAGTTACTCCACAGGCCTCTATGGCTACACCTTC.

The chain uses TRBV2 and TRBJ1-6; D remains unclear. The germline gives CDR1 SNHLY, CDR2 FYNNEI. This CDR3 has 12 amino acids. In nucleotides, the CDR3 is TGTGCAGCGGGTCAGCTAGGTTCACCCCTCCACTTT. Amino acid sequence: CAAGQLGSPLHF.

This clone was seen only a few times. The chain uses TRBV19 and TRBJ2-1; unclear D gene. The CDR3 runs 13 residues. Trimming took off 1 base at V and 6 bases at J, with 7 bases between the two ends. In germline, CDR1 is LNHDA, CDR2 SQIVND (reference sequence). This chain's CDR3 is CASSIGTSNEQFF. CDR3 bases: TGTGCCAGTAGTATAGGGACCAGCAATGAGCAGTTCTTC.

In its sample, this clone was seen a few times. The rearrangement links TRBV11-3 to TRBJ2-5; 7 bases line up with TRBD1. CDR3 length equals 13 residues. Per the germline V gene, CDR1 is SGHNT and CDR2 is YENEEA. V dropped 2 bases and J dropped 5; count of bases not matched to a gene: 2. CDR3 nucleotide sequence: TGTGCCAGCAGCTTAAAGGGGGCCGAGACCCAGTACTTC. Its translation is CASSLKGAETQYF.

J is TRBJ2-7 and V is TRBV5-1; D call uncertain. Trimming pared 3 bases from V and 4 bases from J, leaving 11 bases between. Germline V gene lookup returns CDR1 SGHRS and CDR2 YFSETQ. CDR3 size: 13 residues. CDR3 DNA sequence: TGCGCCAGCAGCTATCCGCGAGGTTACGAGCAGTACTTC. Translating gives CASSYPRGYEQYF.

In its sample, this clone was seen a few times. The chain combines TRBV6-6 with TRBJ2-7; the match to TRBD1 covers 7 bases. This CDR3 region has 14 residues. V lost 6 bases and J lost 5; bases outside the gene matches: 10. CDR1 is MNHNY, CDR2 SVGAGI, per germline (reference sequence). CDR3 loop: CASSLGQDPNEQYF. CDR3 DNA: TGTGCCAGCAGCCTTGGACAGGATCCGAACGAGCAGTACTTC.

This clone was picked up a small number of times. The V call is TRBV7-6, the J call TRBJ2-3, with D perhaps TRBD2 (6 bases). V lost 5 bases and J 2 bases, leaving 14 bases between the germline ends. The CDR3 runs 15 residues. Germline V gives CDR1 SGHVS, CDR2 FNYEAQ. The CDR3 sequence: CASSPWGLVTDTQYF. The CDR3 DNA reads TGTGCCAGCAGCCCATGGGGACTTGTCACAGATACGCAGTATTTT.

This clone was observed a handful of times. The rearrangement uses TRBV28 and TRBJ2-1; no clear D. The V and J ends lost 3 bases and 8 bases respectively, with 2 bases between them. Germline values: CDR1 MDHEN, CDR2 SYDVKM. The CDR3 has 10 residues. CDR3 DNA sequence: TGTGCCAGCAGTTTGGATGAGCAGTTCTTC. Amino acids: CASSLDEQFF.

V usage is TRBV7-3 and J usage is TRBJ1-1; D is perhaps TRBD1 (5 bases). Germline V lookup: CDR1 SGHTA, CDR2 FQGTGA. The CDR3 is 14 residues long. Trimming left V 4 bases short and J 1 base short, with 10 bases between. For the CDR3, the DNA is TGTGCCAGCAGCTCAACGGGACGGAACACTGAAGCTTTCTTT. Protein product: CASSSTGRNTEAFF. The full variable domain, in which reference TRBV7-3 and TRBJ1-1 provide the parts outside the CDR3, is GAGVSQTPSNKVTEKGKYVELRCDPISGHTALYWYRQSLGQGPEFLIYFQGTGAADDSGLPNDRFFAVRPEGSVSTLKIQRTERGDSAVYLCASSSTGRNTEAFFGQGTRLTVV.

This rearrangement joins TRBV29-1 to TRBJ1-1; D remains ambiguous. The germline V and J ends were trimmed by 6 bases and 5 bases, with 16 bases remaining between them. CDR1 and CDR2 (germline): SQVTM, ANQGSEA. This CDR3 spans 13 amino acids. CDR3 sequence (DNA): TGCAGCGTCGCCGCCAACTCGGGGACTGAAGCTTTCTTT. Its protein is CSVAANSGTEAFF.

This chain connects TRBV29-1 to TRBJ2-7; 7 bases are shared with TRBD1. The germline CDR1 and CDR2 sequences are SQVTM and ANQGSEA. V trimming: 7 bases; J trimming: 3 bases; junction bases outside the gene matches: 6. This CDR3 comprises 12 residues. The chain's CDR3 is CSGRDSLYEQYF. The CDR3 DNA reads as TGCAGCGGCCGGGACAGCCTCTACGAGCAGTACTTC.

The genes are TRBV4-3 and TRBJ2-3; TRBD1 is a possible D gene (6 bases). The V end was cut by 1 base, the J end by 3 bases, with 14 bases between. This CDR3 is 16 amino acids long. CDR1 and CDR2 from the germline V gene are LGHNA and YSLEER. CDR3 in amino acids: CASSQGAAGETDTQYF. The CDR3 DNA sequence: TGCGCCAGCAGCCAAGGTGCGGCAGGGGAAACAGATACGCAGTATTTT.

This clone showed up just a few times. Other DNA sequences in the sample encode the same CDR3. The rearrangement links TRBV11-2 to TRBJ2-7; D is uncertain. Per the germline V gene, CDR1 is SGHAT and CDR2 is FQNNGV. The CDR3 totals 11 residues. Trimming pared 4 bases from V and 2 bases from J, leaving 3 bases between. CDR3 bases: TGTGCCAGCAGCTCGCCCTACGAGCAGTACTTC. It encodes CASSSPYEQYF.

This clone came up a few times. V and J are TRBV7-2 and TRBJ2-3, with D possibly called TRBD1 or TRBD2 (5 bases each). Trimming cost V 5 bases and J 1 base, with 19 bases left between them. The CDR3 length is 17 residues. The germline CDR1 and CDR2 sequences are SGHTA and FQGNSA. Written as DNA, the CDR3 is TGTGCCAGCAGCCCAGGGACCGCGAACGGTGGCACAGATACGCAGTATTTT. Translation gives CASSPGTANGGTDTQYF.

The chain joins TRBV7-2 to TRBJ2-3; weak D call: TRBD2 (6 bases). With 5 bases removed from V and 3 bases from J, the gap between germline ends came to 21 bases. In germline, CDR1 is SGHTA, CDR2 FQGNSA. This CDR3 is 17 amino acids long. In DNA, the CDR3 is TGTGCCAGCAGCCCCGGGACTTCTCGATGGGGGACAGATACGCAGTATTTT. It codes for CASSPGTSRWGTDTQYF.

This chain uses TRBV5-1 with TRBJ2-5; D gene ambiguous. From germline, CDR1 is SGHRS and CDR2 YFSETQ. The CDR3 spans 11 residues. V shed 4 bases and J shed 3 bases, with 4 bases lying between them. CDR3 nucleotides: TGCGCCAGCAGCAAAGAAGAGACCCAGTACTTC. Its translation is CASSKEETQYF.

The sample holds a few counts of this clone. The chain uses TRBV5-1 and TRBJ2-3; 7 nucleotides align to TRBD1. The V segment lost 4 bases and the J segment 1 base; nucleotides outside the gene matches: 12. The CDR3 runs to 17 residues. CDR1 is SGHRS, CDR2 YFSETQ, per germline. CDR3: CASSLPSTGSGTDTQYF. The CDR3 DNA sequence: TGCGCCAGCAGCCTTCCCTCGACAGGGTCAGGCACAGATACGCAGTATTTT.

This chain connects TRBV5-1 to TRBJ1-2; tentatively, D is TRBD1 (6 bases). Trimming left V 0 bases short and J 2 bases short, with 14 bases between. Germline V gene lookup returns CDR1 SGHRS and CDR2 YFSETQ. The CDR3 runs 16 residues. DNA of the CDR3: TGCGCCAGCAGCTTGGTTGGTGGGACACTCAACTATGGCTACACCTTC. Protein: CASSLVGGTLNYGYTF.

In its sample, this clone was seen a few times. The V gene is TRBV4-2, the J gene TRBJ2-1; a possible D gene is TRBD2 (7 bases). The CDR3 loop spans 16 amino acids. From germline, CDR1 is LGHNA and CDR2 YNFKEQ. Trimming removed 1 base from V and 6 bases from J, with 16 bases in between. CDR3 bases: TGTGCCAGCAGCCAAGGGGGGGGCCCCGCTGGCAATGAGCAGTTCTTC. Translation: CASSQGGGPAGNEQFF.

The CDR3 loop is CASSIRSTGGNGNEQFF. The CDR3 DNA follows: TGTGCCAGCTCAATACGGTCGACAGGGGGCAATGGCAATGAGCAGTTCTTC. The chain is built from TRBV18 and TRBJ2-1; 10 nucleotides line up with TRBD1. The germline gives CDR1 KGHSH, CDR2 LQKENI. The CDR3 runs to 17 residues. The ends lost 5 bases at V and 6 bases at J; junction bases unmatched: 13.